This T cell receptor beta chain was obtained from a study of blood T cells in healthy people across ages. Points from the study as a whole: Roughly linear declines in TCR beta diversity per million T cells occurred with age.

Of note for this clonotype: What it recognizes is unknown.

V gave up 10 bases and J gave up 1 base, with 19 bases separating them. This CDR3 is 15 amino acids long. Germline values: CDR1 SNHLY, CDR2 FYNNEI. A sample-barcoded 5' primer and a J-beta primer mix were used in a second PCR of roughly 7 to 12 cycles. Every cDNA molecule bore a tag from a template-switch adaptor containing 12 random nucleotides. TCRdb processed the 5' RACE reads anew with MiXCR; each CDR3 protein has one entry. This table has more than 1,400,000 distinct CDR3 sequences, 35% to 45% appearing once. The sample providers were healthy Caucasian people from Russia, aged roughly 6 to 90. The rearrangement joins TRBV2 to TRBJ2-5, with D perhaps matching TRBD1 (6 bases). Sequenced input: blood. This TCR derives from a woman aged 18-29 years in good health. CDR3 bases: TGTGCCACCGGCGGCTCCAGGGGACGCCAAGAGACCCAGTACTTC. Residues: CATGGSRGRQETQYF.